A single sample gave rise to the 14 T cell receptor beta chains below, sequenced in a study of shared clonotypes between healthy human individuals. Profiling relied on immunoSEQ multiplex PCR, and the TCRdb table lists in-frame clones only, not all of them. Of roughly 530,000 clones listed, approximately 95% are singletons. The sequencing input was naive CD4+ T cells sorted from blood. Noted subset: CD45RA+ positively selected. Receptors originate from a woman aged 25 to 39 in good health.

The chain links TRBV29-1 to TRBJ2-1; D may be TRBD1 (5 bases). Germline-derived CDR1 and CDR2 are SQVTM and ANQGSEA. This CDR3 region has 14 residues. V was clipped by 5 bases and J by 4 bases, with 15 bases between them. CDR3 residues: CSVPWGRPYNEQFF. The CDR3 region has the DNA TGCAGCGTTCCCTGGGGCCGTCCGTACAATGAGCAGTTCTTC.

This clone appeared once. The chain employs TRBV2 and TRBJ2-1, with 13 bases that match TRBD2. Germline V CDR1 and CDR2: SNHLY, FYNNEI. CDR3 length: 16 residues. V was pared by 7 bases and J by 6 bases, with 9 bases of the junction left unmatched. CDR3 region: CASIRKGTSGVNEQFF. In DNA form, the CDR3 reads TGTGCCAGCATTCGAAAGGGGACTAGCGGGGTCAATGAGCAGTTCTTC.

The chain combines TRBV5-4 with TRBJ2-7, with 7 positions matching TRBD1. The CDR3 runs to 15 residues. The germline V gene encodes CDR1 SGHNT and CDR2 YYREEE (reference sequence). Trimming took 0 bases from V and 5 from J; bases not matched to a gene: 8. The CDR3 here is CASSLVQGISNEQYF. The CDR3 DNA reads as TGTGCCAGCAGCTTGGTACAGGGGATTTCCAACGAGCAGTACTTC. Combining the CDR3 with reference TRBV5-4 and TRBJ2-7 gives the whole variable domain ETGVTQSPTHLIKTRGQQVTLRCSSQSGHNTVSWYQQALGQGPQFIFQYYREEENGRGNFPPRFSGLQFPNYSSELNVNALELDDSALYLCASSLVQGISNEQYFGPGTRLTVT.

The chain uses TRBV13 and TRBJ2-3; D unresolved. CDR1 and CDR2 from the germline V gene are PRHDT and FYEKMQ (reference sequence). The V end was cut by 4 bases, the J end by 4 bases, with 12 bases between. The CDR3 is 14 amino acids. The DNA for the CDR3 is TGTGCCAGCAGCTACTCCCGGCCTGCAGATACGCAGTATTTT. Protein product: CASSYSRPADTQYF.

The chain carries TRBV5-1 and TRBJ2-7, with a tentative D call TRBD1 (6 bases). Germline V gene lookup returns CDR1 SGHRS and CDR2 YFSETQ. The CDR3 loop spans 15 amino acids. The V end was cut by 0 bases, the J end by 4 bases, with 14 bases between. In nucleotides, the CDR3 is TGCGCCAGCAGCTTGGGCAGGGGCCTCCCTTACGAGCAGTACTTC. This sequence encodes CASSLGRGLPYEQYF.

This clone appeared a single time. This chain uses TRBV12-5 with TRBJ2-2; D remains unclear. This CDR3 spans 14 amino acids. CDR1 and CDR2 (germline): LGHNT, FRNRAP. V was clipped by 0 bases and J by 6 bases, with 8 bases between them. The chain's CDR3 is CASGLVLVAGELFF. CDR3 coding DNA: TGTGCTAGTGGTTTGGTATTAGTGGCCGGGGAGCTGTTTTTT.

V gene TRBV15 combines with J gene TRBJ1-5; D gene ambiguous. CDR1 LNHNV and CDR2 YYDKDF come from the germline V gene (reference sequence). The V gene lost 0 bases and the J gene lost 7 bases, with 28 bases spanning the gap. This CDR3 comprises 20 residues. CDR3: CATSRDLKGRDPGAEQPQHF. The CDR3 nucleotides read TGTGCCACCAGCAGAGATCTTAAGGGCCGCGACCCCGGCGCGGAACAGCCCCAGCATTTT.

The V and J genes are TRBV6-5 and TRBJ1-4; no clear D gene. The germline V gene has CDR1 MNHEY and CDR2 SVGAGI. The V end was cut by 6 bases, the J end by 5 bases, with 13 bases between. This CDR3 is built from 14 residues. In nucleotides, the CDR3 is TGTGCCAGCAGCCGCCGGACGGGAAATGAAAAACTGTTTTTT. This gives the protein CASSRRTGNEKLFF.

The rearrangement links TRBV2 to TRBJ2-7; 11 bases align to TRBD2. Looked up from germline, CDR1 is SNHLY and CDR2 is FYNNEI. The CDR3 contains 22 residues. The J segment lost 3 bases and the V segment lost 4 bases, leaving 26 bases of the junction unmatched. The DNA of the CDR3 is TGTGCCAGCAGTGGCACCGGGACTAGCGGCTACGCTGTCCCTCCCTCTTACTACGAGCAGTACTTC. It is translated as CASSGTGTSGYAVPPSYYEQYF. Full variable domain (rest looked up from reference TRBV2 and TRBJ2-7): EPEVTQTPSHQVTQMGQEVILRCVPISNHLYFYWYRQILGQKVEFLVSFYNNEISEKSEIFDDQFSVERPDGSNFTLKIRSTKLEDSAMYFCASSGTGTSGYAVPPSYYEQYFGPGTRLTVT.

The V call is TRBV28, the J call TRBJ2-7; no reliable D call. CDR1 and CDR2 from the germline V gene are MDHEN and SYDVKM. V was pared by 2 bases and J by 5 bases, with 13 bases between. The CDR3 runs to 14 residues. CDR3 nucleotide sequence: TGTGCCAGCAGTTTAAGAGGCGAGGCGAACGAGCAGTACTTC. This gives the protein CASSLRGEANEQYF.

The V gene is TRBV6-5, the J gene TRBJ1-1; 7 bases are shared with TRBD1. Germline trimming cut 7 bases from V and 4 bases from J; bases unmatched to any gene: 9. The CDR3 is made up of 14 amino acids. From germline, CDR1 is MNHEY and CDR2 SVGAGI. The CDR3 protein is CASTRDSGSTEAFF. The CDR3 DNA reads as TGTGCCAGCACCCGGGACAGTGGGAGCACTGAAGCTTTCTTT.

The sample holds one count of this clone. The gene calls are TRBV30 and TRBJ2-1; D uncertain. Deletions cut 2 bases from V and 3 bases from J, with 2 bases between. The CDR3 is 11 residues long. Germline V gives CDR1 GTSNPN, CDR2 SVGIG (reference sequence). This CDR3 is CAWSFYNEQFF. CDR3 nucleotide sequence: TGTGCCTGGAGTTTCTACAATGAGCAGTTCTTC.

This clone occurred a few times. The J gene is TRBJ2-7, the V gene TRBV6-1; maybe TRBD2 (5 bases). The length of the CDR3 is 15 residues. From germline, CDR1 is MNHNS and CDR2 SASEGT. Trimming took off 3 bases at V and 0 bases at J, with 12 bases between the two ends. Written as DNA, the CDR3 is TGTGCCAGCAGTGAGAACCGAGGGAGCTCCTACGAGCAGTACTTC. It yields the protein CASSENRGSSYEQYF.

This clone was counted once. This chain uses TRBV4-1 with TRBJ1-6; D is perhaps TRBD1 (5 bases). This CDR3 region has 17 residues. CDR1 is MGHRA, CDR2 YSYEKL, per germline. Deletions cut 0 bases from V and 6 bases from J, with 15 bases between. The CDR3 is CASSQDPAGFPNSPLHF. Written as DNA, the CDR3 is TGCGCCAGCAGCCAAGACCCCGCAGGGTTTCCTAATTCACCCCTCCACTTT.